Below are 20 T cell receptor beta chains sequenced from a single sample in a study of blood T cell repertoires in COVID-19. Clones were read by immunoSEQ multiplex PCR, and TCRdb kept only the in-frame ones, dropping some. The sample has about 150,000 clones; roughly 84% are singletons. Sequencing input: peripheral blood. These receptor sequences come from a man between 70 and 80 years old with active or convalescent COVID-19.

This sequence joins TRBV29-1 and TRBJ1-4, with 9 bases matching TRBD1. V lost 7 bases to trimming and J lost 5 bases; unmatched junction nucleotides: 11. CDR3 size: 15 residues. Germline V gives CDR1 SQVTM, CDR2 ANQGSEA. CDR3 bases: TGCAGCGCCCCCGGGTGGGACAGGGCCAATGAAAAACTGTTTTTT. This codes for CSAPGWDRANEKLFF.

CDR3 nucleotide sequence: TGTGCCAGCAAAGGAGTGGGGGGGCACACAGATACGCAGTATTTT. Its translation is CASKGVGGHTDTQYF. The J gene is TRBJ2-3, the V gene TRBV25-1; tentative D call: TRBD2 (7 bases). Trimming stripped 7 bases from V and 2 bases from J, with 16 bases between. The CDR3 totals 15 residues. Per the germline V gene, CDR1 is MGHDK and CDR2 is SYGVNS.

CDR3 in DNA: TGTGCCAGCAGCTTAGTCCGAGGACAGGCCCAAGCTTTCTTT. Translated, it gives CASSLVRGQAQAFF. This chain connects TRBV11-2 to TRBJ1-1; 7 positions match TRBD1. The germline V gene encodes CDR1 SGHAT and CDR2 FQNNGV. The length of the CDR3 is 14 residues. V lost 1 base and J lost 9; bases outside the gene matches: 8.

This chain connects TRBV6-5 to TRBJ1-2, with D perhaps TRBD1 (5 bases). Trimming cost V 6 bases and J 8 bases, with 19 bases left between them. The germline CDR1 and CDR2 sequences are MNHEY and SVGAGI. The CDR3 totals 14 residues. The CDR3 here is CASRQDPIVVGYTF. The CDR3 nucleotides read TGTGCCAGCAGACAGGACCCGATTGTAGTAGGCTACACCTTC.

This clone showed up just a few times. The chain combines TRBV19 with TRBJ1-1, with D maybe TRBD1 (6 bases). The CDR3 has 12 residues. CDR1 is LNHDA and CDR2 is SQIVND in the germline V gene (reference sequence). Trimming took 7 bases from V and 6 from J, leaving 12 bases between them. The CDR3 nucleotides are TGTGCCAGTAAACAGGGAGAGGCTGAAGCTTTCTTT. Translation: CASKQGEAEAFF.

The V call is TRBV7-2, the J call TRBJ2-5; D may be TRBD1 (6 bases). From germline, CDR1 is SGHTA and CDR2 FQGNSA. This CDR3 has 13 amino acids. V lost 4 bases to trimming and J lost 2 bases, with 8 bases between them. The CDR3 DNA reads as TGTGCCAGCAGCTACGGACAGCAAGAGACCCAGTACTTC. It codes for CASSYGQQETQYF.

This clone has a single count. The chain combines TRBV7-2 with TRBJ1-3, with unresolved D. CDR1 SGHTA and CDR2 FQGNSA come from the germline V gene. V was trimmed by 2 bases and J by 0 bases, leaving 8 bases between them. The CDR3 loop spans 15 amino acids. CDR3 loop: CASSLISHSGNTIYF. CDR3 bases: TGTGCCAGCAGCTTAATCAGTCACTCTGGAAACACCATATATTTT.

CDR3: CASSVGRATEAFF. DNA of the CDR3: TGTGCCAGCAGCGTGGGCAGGGCCACTGAAGCTTTCTTT. V is TRBV7-8 and J is TRBJ1-1; tentatively, D is TRBD1 (5 bases). CDR1 and CDR2 from the germline V gene are SGHVS and FQNEAQ. CDR3 length: 13 amino acids. Trimming removed 5 bases at V and 4 bases at J, with 11 bases between.

The rearrangement joins TRBV10-3 to TRBJ2-1; 16 bases fit TRBD2. This CDR3 contains 18 residues. The germline CDR1 and CDR2 sequences are ENHRY and SYGVKD. V gave up 0 bases and J gave up 7 bases; unmatched junction bases: 6. In DNA, the CDR3 is TGTGCCATCAGTGAGTCGGCCGGGACTAGCGGGAGGGTGAATGAGCAGTTCTTC. Amino acids: CAISESAGTSGRVNEQFF.

This clone was seen a few times. V and J are TRBV18 and TRBJ2-3, with D possibly being TRBD2 (5 bases). Germline V CDR1 and CDR2: KGHSH, LQKENI. V was trimmed by 0 bases and J by 4 bases, leaving 14 bases between them. The CDR3 is made up of 16 amino acids. CDR3: CASSPPGVRSPDTQYF. DNA for the CDR3: TGTGCCAGCTCACCACCGGGAGTGAGGAGCCCAGATACGCAGTATTTT.

As DNA, the CDR3 is TGCGCCAGCAGCTTGGTGGGGCTTGACACCATATATTTT. This codes for CASSLVGLDTIYF. J is TRBJ1-3 and V is TRBV5-1, with D perhaps TRBD1 (5 bases). From germline, CDR1 is SGHRS and CDR2 YFSETQ. The CDR3 is made up of 13 amino acids. Trimming pared 0 bases from V and 8 bases from J, leaving 9 bases between.

The chain joins TRBV6-5 to TRBJ2-7, with TRBD1 matching 7 bases. The CDR3 covers 15 residues. V gave up 4 bases and J gave up 0 bases; unmatched junction bases: 6. Germline CDR1 is MNHEY and CDR2 is SVGAGI. CDR3 in DNA: TGTGCCAGCAGTTCCCCACAGGGGAGCTCCTACGAGCAGTACTTC. Protein: CASSSPQGSSYEQYF.

The count of this clone is one. The chain has TRBV30 and TRBJ2-5, with 8 bases aligning to TRBD2. J lost 5 bases, V lost 8 bases, and 10 bases had no gene match. The germline V gene has CDR1 GTSNPN and CDR2 SVGIG (reference sequence). This CDR3 spans 13 amino acids. CDR3 bases: TGTGCCGGCCTAACGGGAGGGGGGGAGACCCAGTACTTC. It specifies CAGLTGGGETQYF.

The chain combines TRBV4-1 with TRBJ1-5; D uncertain. V lost 3 bases and J 8 bases, leaving 8 bases between the germline ends. The CDR3 spans 12 residues. Germline CDR1 reads MGHRA; CDR2 reads YSYEKL. The CDR3 coding sequence is TGCGCCAGCAGCCACCCCCCGGAGCCCCAGCATTTT. It translates to CASSHPPEPQHF.

The CDR3 bases are TGTGCCAGCAGTTACCCCCGCAGGGGGCGTAACGAATACGAGCAGTACTTC. Translation: CASSYPRRGRNEYEQYF. The gene calls are TRBV6-2 or TRBV6-3 and TRBJ2-7; TRBD1 matches at 8 bases. Trimming at V came to 2 bases and at J to 4 bases, leaving 13 bases not matched to a gene. This CDR3 is built from 17 residues. The germline CDR1 and CDR2 sequences are MNHEY and SVGEGT.

This clone was counted a single time. The chain couples TRBV4-1 to TRBJ1-2; 9 nucleotides agree with TRBD1. This CDR3 contains 16 residues. Trimming cost V 1 base and J 4 bases; bases outside gene matches: 7. Germline CDR1 and CDR2: MGHRA and YSYEKL. For the CDR3, the DNA is TGCGCCAGCAGCCAAGCGGACACAGGGGGCTCCTATGGCTACACCTTC. Protein product: CASSQADTGGSYGYTF.

This chain uses TRBV7-9 with TRBJ2-7, with 7 nucleotides matching TRBD1. J was trimmed by 5 bases and V by 5 bases; bases with no gene match: 12. Per germline, CDR1 SEHNR and CDR2 FQNEAQ (reference sequence). This CDR3 has 15 amino acids. CDR3 sequence: CASSEPGQITHEQYF. In DNA form, the CDR3 reads TGTGCCAGCAGCGAGCCGGGACAGATCACCCACGAGCAGTACTTC.

The CDR3 loop reads CASSIGTGFGEAFF. The CDR3 nucleotides read TGTGCCAGCAGCATCGGGACAGGGTTTGGTGAAGCTTTCTTT. This chain connects TRBV9 to TRBJ1-1, with 9 nucleotides matching TRBD1. The junction had 8 bases not matched to a gene; V was cut back by 4 bases and J by 7 bases. Germline values: CDR1 SGDLS, CDR2 YYNGEE. The CDR3 is made up of 14 amino acids.

V is TRBV5-1 and J is TRBJ2-3; tentative D call: TRBD2 (5 bases). Germline CDR1 and CDR2: SGHRS and YFSETQ. The V end lost 2 bases, the J end lost 6 bases, and 13 bases lay between the germline ends. This CDR3 spans 14 amino acids. This chain's CDR3 is CASSLGTSKDTQYF. CDR3 nucleotide sequence: TGCGCCAGCAGCTTAGGCACTAGTAAGGATACGCAGTATTTT. Using reference TRBV5-1 and TRBJ2-3 for the parts outside the CDR3, the full variable domain is KAGVTQTPRYLIKTRGQQVTLSCSPISGHRSVSWYQQTPGQGLQFLFEYFSETQRNKGNFPGRFSGRQFSNSRSEMNVSTLELGDSALYLCASSLGTSKDTQYFGPGTRLTVL.

The V gene is TRBV7-2, the J gene TRBJ1-3, with D possibly matching TRBD1 (6 bases). Germline values: CDR1 SGHTA, CDR2 FQGNSA. The CDR3 loop spans 16 amino acids. Trimming removed 3 bases from V and 0 bases from J, with 12 bases in between. The CDR3, as DNA: TGTGCCAGCAGCTTGGGGGGGGCCAACTCTGGAAACACCATATATTTT. This encodes CASSLGGANSGNTIYF.